This TCR beta chain comes out of a study of T cells in Graves' hyperthyroidism and ophthalmopathy. General study points: Ophthalmopathy was separated from stable hyperthyroidism by a 13 V-J model.

On this clonotype itself: Its antigen remains unidentified.

Amplification of TCR beta CDR3 regions was performed using RNA transcripts as template. When the TCR CDR3 underwent first-round RT-PCR, the HTBI primer set was used. Each CDR3 protein is one row after TCRdb ran MiXCR on the multiplex PCR reads. This table has some 490,000 distinct CDR3 sequences, about 20% appearing once. Thyroid ultrasound and orbital computed tomography, with clinical symptoms and serum thyroxine and TRAb, informed diagnoses. V was clipped by 0 bases and J by 1 base, with 6 bases between them. CDR1 and CDR2 (germline): SGDLS, YYNGEE. The CDR3 length is 14 residues. V and J are TRBV9 and TRBJ2-3; D unresolved. The sequenced sample was blood. This receptor was taken from a woman between 65 and 79 years old with Graves' ophthalmopathy. The CDR3 nucleotides read TGTGCCAGCAGCGTAGTAGCCCGCACAGATACGCAGTATTTT. It yields the protein CASSVVARTDTQYF. The full variable domain, in which reference TRBV9 and TRBJ2-3 provide the parts outside the CDR3, is DSGVTQTPKHLITATGQRVTLRCSPRSGDLSVYWYQQSLDQGLQFLIQYYNGEERAKGNILERFSAQQFPDLHSELNLSSLELGDSALYFCASSVVARTDTQYFGPGTRLTVL.